The sequence of this T cell receptor beta chain was determined in a study of shared clonotypes between healthy human individuals. The method was immunoSEQ multiplex PCR; TCRdb's version includes in-frame clones alone and lacks a portion of them. The table lists about 2.1 million clones, around 93% of them singletons, with around 1.7% in the top ten. There are 16 residues in the CDR3. CDR1 is SGHTA and CDR2 is FQGNSA in the germline V gene. V lost 5 bases and J 5 bases, leaving 19 bases between the germline ends. Cells designated naive CD8 were CD45RO-negative and were positively selected for CCR7, with terminally differentiated effector memory CD45RA+ cells excluded.

The source material was naive CD8+ T cells from PBMCs. This sequence originates from a man in his late teens or twenties in good health. Some clones in this sample may be carry-over from other donors' samples. The genes are TRBV7-2 and TRBJ2-1; a possible D gene is TRBD2 (5 bases). In DNA, the CDR3 is TGTGCCAGCAGCCGACCGTCGAGTGGAGGCGACAATGAGCAGTTCTTC. Protein product: CASSRPSSGGDNEQFF. Filled out from reference TRBV7-2 and TRBJ2-1, the complete variable domain reads GAGVSQSPSNKVTEKGKDVELRCDPISGHTALYWYRQSLGQGLEFLIYFQGNSAPDKSGLPSDRFSAERTGGSVSTLTIQRTQQEDSAVYLCASSRPSSGGDNEQFFGPGTRLTVL.